This T cell receptor beta chain was captured by sequencing in a study of CD8+CD57+ T cells in acquired aplastic anemia. Study-level information: Quantities of DNA derived from sorted CD4+ and CD8+ cells averaged roughly 3 ug. Regarding the study as a whole: Roughly 31 CD8+ CDR3 sequences were shared between patients and controls. Any difference that existed in CD8+ Simpson's diversity between patients and controls was not significant.

It was genomic DNA that served as the template for profiling TCR beta VDJ and CDR3. MiXCR was run by TCRdb on the reads, yielding one entry per CDR3 protein. The sample contains 250,000 to 350,000 distinct CDR3 sequences, approximately 55% of which appear only once. A remark on this clonotype: Its antigen is as yet unknown.

In germline, CDR1 is SEHNR, CDR2 FQNEAQ (reference sequence). The CDR3 is 15 residues long. V was cut by 5 bases and J by 4 bases, with 15 bases left in between. This chain connects TRBV7-9 to TRBJ2-1; D not certain. This TCR came from a human donor with severe aplastic anemia or a healthy control (not recorded which). Source material: sorted CD4+, CD8+, or CD8+CD57+ T cells (not recorded which) from PBMCs. DNA for the CDR3: TGTGCCAGCAGCCCCCGTAAGTCGAATTACAATGAGCAGTTCTTC. This translates into CASSPRKSNYNEQFF.